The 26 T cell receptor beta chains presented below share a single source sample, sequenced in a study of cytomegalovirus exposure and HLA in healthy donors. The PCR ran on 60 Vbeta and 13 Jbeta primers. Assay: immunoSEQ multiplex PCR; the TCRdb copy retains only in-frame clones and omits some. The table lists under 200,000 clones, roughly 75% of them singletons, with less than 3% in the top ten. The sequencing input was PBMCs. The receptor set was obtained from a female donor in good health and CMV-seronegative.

In DNA, the CDR3 is TGTGCCAGCAGTTTATCACCAGGGGGCACAAACACTGAAGCTTTCTTT. As protein: CASSLSPGGTNTEAFF. The chain couples TRBV27 to TRBJ1-1; 8 bases match TRBD1. The trim removed 0 bases at V and 2 bases at J, leaving 5 bases unmatched. CDR3 size: 16 residues. The V gene's germline CDR1 is MNHEY and CDR2 SMNVEV (reference sequence).

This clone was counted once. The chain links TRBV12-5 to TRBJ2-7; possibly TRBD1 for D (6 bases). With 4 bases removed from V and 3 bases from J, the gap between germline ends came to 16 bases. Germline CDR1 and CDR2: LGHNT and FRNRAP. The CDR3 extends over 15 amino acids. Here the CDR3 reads CASGSRDTLFYEQYF. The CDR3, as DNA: TGTGCTAGTGGTTCCCGGGACACTCTCTTCTACGAGCAGTACTTC.

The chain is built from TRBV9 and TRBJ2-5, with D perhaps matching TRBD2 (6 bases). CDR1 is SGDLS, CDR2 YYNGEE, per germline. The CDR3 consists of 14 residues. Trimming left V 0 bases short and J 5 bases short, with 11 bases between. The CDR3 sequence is CASSVGAGGETQYF. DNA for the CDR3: TGTGCCAGCAGCGTAGGGGCAGGAGGGGAGACCCAGTACTTC.

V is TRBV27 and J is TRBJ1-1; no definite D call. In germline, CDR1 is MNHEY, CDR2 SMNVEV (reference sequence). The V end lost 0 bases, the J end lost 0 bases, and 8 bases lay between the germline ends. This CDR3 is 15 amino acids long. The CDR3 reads CASSLSPSMNTEAFF. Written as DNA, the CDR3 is TGTGCCAGCAGTTTATCCCCCAGTATGAACACTGAAGCTTTCTTT.

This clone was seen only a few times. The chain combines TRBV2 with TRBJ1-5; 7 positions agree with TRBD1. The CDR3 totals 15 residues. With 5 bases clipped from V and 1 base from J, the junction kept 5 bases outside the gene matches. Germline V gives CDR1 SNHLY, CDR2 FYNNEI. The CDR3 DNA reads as TGTGCCAGCAGTCAGGGACAGACAAGCAATCAGCCCCAGCATTTT. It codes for CASSQGQTSNQPQHF.

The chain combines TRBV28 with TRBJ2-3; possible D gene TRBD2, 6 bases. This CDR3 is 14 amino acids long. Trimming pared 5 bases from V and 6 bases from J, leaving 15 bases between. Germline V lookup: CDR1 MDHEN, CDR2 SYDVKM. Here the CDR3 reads CASSPRRAWDTQYF. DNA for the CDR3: TGTGCCAGCAGTCCCCGGAGGGCATGGGATACGCAGTATTTT.

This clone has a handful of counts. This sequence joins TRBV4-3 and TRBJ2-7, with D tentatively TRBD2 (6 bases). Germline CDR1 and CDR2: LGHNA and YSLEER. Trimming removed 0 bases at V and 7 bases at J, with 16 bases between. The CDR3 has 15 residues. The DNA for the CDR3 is TGCGCCAGCAGCCAAGATTGGGCGGGAACTTTTGAGCAGTACTTC. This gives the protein CASSQDWAGTFEQYF.

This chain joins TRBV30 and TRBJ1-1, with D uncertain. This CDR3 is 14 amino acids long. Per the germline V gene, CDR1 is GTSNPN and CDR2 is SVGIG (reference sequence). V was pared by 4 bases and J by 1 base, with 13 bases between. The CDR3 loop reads CAWNGWARNTEAFF. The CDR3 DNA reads TGTGCCTGGAATGGGTGGGCCAGGAACACTGAAGCTTTCTTT.

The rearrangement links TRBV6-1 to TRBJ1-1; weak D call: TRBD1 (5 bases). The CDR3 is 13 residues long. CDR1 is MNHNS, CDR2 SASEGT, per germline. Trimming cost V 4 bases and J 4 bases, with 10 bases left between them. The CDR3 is CASSVLGGTEAFF. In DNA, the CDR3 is TGTGCCAGCAGTGTCCTGGGGGGCACTGAAGCTTTCTTT.

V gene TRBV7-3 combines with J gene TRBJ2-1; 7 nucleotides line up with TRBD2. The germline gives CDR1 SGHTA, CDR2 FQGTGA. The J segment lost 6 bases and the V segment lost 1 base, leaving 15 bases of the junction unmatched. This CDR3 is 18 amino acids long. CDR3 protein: CASSLRSSPEGGLNEQFF. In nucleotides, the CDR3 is TGTGCCAGCAGCTTAAGGAGTTCTCCCGAGGGAGGGCTCAATGAGCAGTTCTTC.

The DNA of the CDR3 is TGTGCCAGCAGTTTATCGGCAGGGCTTAGGTATGGCTACACCTTC. Amino acid sequence: CASSLSAGLRYGYTF. The chain employs TRBV27 and TRBJ1-2; possibly TRBD1 for D (5 bases). Germline CDR1 and CDR2: MNHEY and SMNVEV (reference sequence). This CDR3 spans 15 amino acids. Trimming took 0 bases from V and 5 from J, leaving 13 bases between them.

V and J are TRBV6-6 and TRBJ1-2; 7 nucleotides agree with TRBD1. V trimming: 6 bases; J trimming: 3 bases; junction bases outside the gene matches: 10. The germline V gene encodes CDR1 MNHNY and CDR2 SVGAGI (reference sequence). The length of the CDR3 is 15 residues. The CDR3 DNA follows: TGTGCCAGCAGGGCTGGACAGGACCCGTACTATGGCTACACCTTC. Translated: CASRAGQDPYYGYTF.

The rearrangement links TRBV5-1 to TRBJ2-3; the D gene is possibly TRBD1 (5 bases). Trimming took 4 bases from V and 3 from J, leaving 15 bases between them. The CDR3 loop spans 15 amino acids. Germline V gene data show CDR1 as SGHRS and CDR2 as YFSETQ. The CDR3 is CASSLLGVGTDTQYF. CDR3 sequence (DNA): TGCGCCAGCAGCCTGCTAGGGGTAGGGACAGATACGCAGTATTTT.

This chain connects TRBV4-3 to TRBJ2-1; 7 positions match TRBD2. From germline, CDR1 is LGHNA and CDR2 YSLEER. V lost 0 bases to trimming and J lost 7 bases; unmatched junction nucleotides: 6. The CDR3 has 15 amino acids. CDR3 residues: CASSQDPAGLNEQFF. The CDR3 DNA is TGCGCCAGCAGCCAAGACCCAGCGGGACTGAATGAGCAGTTCTTC.

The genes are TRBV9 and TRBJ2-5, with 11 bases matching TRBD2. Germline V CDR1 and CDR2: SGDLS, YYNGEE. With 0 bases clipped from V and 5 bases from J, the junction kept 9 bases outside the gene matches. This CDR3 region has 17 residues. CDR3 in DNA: TGTGCCAGCAGCGTAGGTCTAGCGGGGGGAATAGGCGAGACCCAGTACTTC. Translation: CASSVGLAGGIGETQYF.

CDR3 bases: TGTGCCTGGAGTGTCGGCAGGGGGAAGAGCTATGGCTACACCTTC. Translating gives CAWSVGRGKSYGYTF. This chain joins TRBV30 and TRBJ1-2; 7 bases match TRBD1. Trimming at V came to 0 bases and at J to 4 bases, leaving 8 bases not matched to a gene. The CDR3 loop spans 15 amino acids. Germline V lookup: CDR1 GTSNPN, CDR2 SVGIG (reference sequence).

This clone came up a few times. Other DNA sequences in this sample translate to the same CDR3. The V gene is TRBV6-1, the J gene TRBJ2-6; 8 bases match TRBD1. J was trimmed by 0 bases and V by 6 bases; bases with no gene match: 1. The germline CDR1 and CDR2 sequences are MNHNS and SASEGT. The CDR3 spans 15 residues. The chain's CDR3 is CASRTGGSGANVLTF. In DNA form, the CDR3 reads TGTGCCAGCAGAACAGGGGGCTCTGGGGCCAACGTCCTGACTTTC.

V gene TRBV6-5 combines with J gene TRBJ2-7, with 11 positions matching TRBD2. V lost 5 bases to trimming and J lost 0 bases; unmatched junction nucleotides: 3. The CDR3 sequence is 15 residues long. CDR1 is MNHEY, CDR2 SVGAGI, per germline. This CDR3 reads CASSPTSGASYEQYF. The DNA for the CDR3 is TGTGCCAGCAGTCCGACTAGCGGGGCCTCCTACGAGCAGTACTTC.

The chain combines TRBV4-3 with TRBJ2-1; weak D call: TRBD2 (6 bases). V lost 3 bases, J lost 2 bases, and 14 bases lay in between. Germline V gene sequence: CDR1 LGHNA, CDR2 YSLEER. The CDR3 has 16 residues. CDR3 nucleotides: TGCGCCAGCAGCCAGGAAGGCGGGGAGGCCTACAATGAGCAGTTCTTC. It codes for CASSQEGGEAYNEQFF.

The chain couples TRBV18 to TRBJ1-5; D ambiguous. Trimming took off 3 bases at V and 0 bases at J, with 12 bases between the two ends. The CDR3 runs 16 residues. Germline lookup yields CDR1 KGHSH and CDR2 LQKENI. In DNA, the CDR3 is TGTGCCAGCTCACCTATCGGAGCTCCTAGCAATCAGCCCCAGCATTTT. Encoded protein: CASSPIGAPSNQPQHF.

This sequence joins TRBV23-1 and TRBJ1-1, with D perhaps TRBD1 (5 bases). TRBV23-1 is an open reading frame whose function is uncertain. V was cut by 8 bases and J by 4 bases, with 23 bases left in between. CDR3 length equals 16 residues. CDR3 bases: TGCGCCAGCGACGTCCGTTTAGGGGATTGGACCACTGAAGCTTTCTTT. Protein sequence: CASDVRLGDWTTEAFF.

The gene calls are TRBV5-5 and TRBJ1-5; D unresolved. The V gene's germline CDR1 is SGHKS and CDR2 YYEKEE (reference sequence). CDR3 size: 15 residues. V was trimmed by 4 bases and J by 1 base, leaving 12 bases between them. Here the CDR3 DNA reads TGTGCCAGCAGCCCCTTCTTCTCGAGCAATCAGCCCCAGCATTTT. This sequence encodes CASSPFFSSNQPQHF.

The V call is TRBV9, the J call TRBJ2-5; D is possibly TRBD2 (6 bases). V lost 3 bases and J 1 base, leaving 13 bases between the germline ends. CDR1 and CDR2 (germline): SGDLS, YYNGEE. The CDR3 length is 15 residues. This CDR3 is CASSGGGRTQETQYF. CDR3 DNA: TGTGCCAGCAGCGGGGGAGGACGGACCCAAGAGACCCAGTACTTC.

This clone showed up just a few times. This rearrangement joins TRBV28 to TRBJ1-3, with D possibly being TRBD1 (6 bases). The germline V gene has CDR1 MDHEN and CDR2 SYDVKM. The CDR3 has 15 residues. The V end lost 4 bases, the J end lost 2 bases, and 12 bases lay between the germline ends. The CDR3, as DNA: TGTGCCAGCAGTTCGCAGGGGAGCACTGGAAACACCATATATTTT. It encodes CASSSQGSTGNTIYF.

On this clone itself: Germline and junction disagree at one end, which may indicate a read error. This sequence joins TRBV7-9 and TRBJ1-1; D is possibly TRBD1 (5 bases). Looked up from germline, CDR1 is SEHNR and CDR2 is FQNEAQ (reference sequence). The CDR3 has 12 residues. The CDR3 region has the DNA TGTGCCAGCAGCTTAGAGGACACGGAAGCTTTCTTT. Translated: CASSLEDTEAFF.

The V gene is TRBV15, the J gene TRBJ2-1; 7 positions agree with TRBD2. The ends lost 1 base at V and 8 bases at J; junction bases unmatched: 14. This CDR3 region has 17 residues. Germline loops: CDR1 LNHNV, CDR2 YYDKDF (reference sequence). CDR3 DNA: TGTGCCACCAGCAGAGGCCCACCGACTAGCCTCGGATATGAGCAGTTCTTC. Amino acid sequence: CATSRGPPTSLGYEQFF.